This T cell receptor (beta chain) was obtained from a study of patients and donors after allogeneic stem cell transplantation (dated by TCRdb to about 2020). Taken from the germline V gene, the CDR1 and CDR2 loops are SGHTA and FQGNSA. V is cut by 5 bases and J by 5 bases, and the space between the germline ends is 12 bases. The cysteine opens and the phenylalanine closes a CDR3 of 13 amino acids. Only the CDR3 DNA stays, 39 bases, in frame from base 1. This clonotype came up many times. Its recognized antigen is unknown. Base qualities are not provided; no much larger clone lies one nucleotide away. Libraries came from RT-PCR. The data were produced on a NextSeq 550. Clones were called with MiXCR by TCRdb after fastp trimmed the public reads at Q25, and only in-frame beta chains were retained. Each CDR3 protein appears once, grouped with its most common genes and DNA. This sample has approximately 200,000 distinct CDR3 sequences in its table, and around 14% of those were observed once. 11% of the sample goes to the ten largest clones.

The clonotype was recovered from a human donor who was either an allogeneic HSCT recipient or a stem cell or donor lymphocyte infusion donor (not recorded which). It is not recorded whose cells these are; they may come from a transplant donor. The chain links TRBV7-2 with TRBJ1-2; TRBD1 might be the D gene, on 6 matching bases. Input material: blood, either unsorted or a sorted T cell fraction (not recorded which). CDR3 sequence: CASSDRGGYGYTF. The DNA sequence is given as TGTGCCAGCAGCGATCGAGGGGGGTATGGCTACACCTTC. The variable domain in full, with residues beyond the CDR3 obtained from the reference TRBV7-2 and TRBJ1-2 genes, is GAGVSQSPSNKVTEKGKDVELRCDPISGHTALYWYRQSLGQGLEFLIYFQGNSAPDKSGLPSDRFSAERTGGSVSTLTIQRTQQEDSAVYLCASSDRGGYGYTFGSGTRLTVV.